The T cell receptor beta chain described here comes from a study of cytomegalovirus exposure and HLA in healthy donors. On the study more broadly: One earlier analysis, a look at around 170 million T cells, found roughly 120 million unique TCR beta sequences. Some 80 million unique TCRs from HLA-typed donors were held in an early data release. Broader study findings: The study found most TCR sequences rare, yet found some public TCRs in many donors.

Details on this clone: No antigen is known for it.

It was with 60 Vbeta and 13 Jbeta primers that the PCR ran. Sequencing was performed with immunoSEQ multiplex PCR; in TCRdb, only in-frame clones are kept and a portion is missing. The sample yields 200,000 to 250,000 clones, roughly 84% seen once. The CDR3 sequence is 14 residues long. V was trimmed by 2 bases and J by 4 bases, leaving 9 bases between them. CDR1 and CDR2 (germline): WSHSY, SAAADI. The clonotype originates from a girl aged 5-17 years in good health and CMV-seronegative. Sequenced input: PBMCs. The rearrangement joins TRBV10-2 to TRBJ1-5; TRBD1 might be the D (6 bases). CDR3 sequence reads: CASSEQGFNQPQHF. DNA for the CDR3: TGCGCCAGCAGTGAGCAGGGGTTTAATCAGCCCCAGCATTTT.